Below are 29 T cell receptor beta chains sequenced from a single sample in a study of cytomegalovirus exposure and HLA in healthy donors. The PCR had 60 Vbeta and 13 Jbeta primers. Only in-frame clones appear in the TCRdb table, and some are missing; sequencing was by immunoSEQ multiplex PCR. The sample records fewer than 200,000 clones, roughly three quarters being singletons. Sequenced material: PBMCs. These receptors all come from a male donor in good health and CMV-seropositive.

The rearrangement joins TRBV14 to TRBJ2-3; D is possibly TRBD2 (5 bases). This CDR3 contains 16 residues. CDR1 and CDR2 from the germline V gene are SGHDN and FVKESK. The ends were cut back, 3 bases at V and 0 bases at J, with 13 bases in the middle. Here the CDR3 DNA reads TGTGCCAGCAGCCATTTTGTGACGGGGAGCACAGATACGCAGTATTTT. Residues: CASSHFVTGSTDTQYF.

The chain employs TRBV9 and TRBJ1-2; 8 nucleotides agree with TRBD1. The CDR3 totals 18 residues. Germline V gene data show CDR1 as SGDLS and CDR2 as YYNGEE. J gave up 4 bases and V 4 bases, and 18 bases lay outside the gene matches. For the CDR3, the DNA is TGTGCCAGCAGCTTTGTACCGGGACAGGCGATCCCAGTCTATGGCTACACCTTC. Its protein product is CASSFVPGQAIPVYGYTF.

V is TRBV6-5 and J is TRBJ2-7; D is undetermined. The CDR3 extends over 13 amino acids. Germline CDR1 is MNHEY and CDR2 is SVGAGI. V was clipped by 4 bases and J by 6 bases, with 13 bases between them. CDR3 nucleotides: TGTGCCAGCAGTTTCCATATTCCCGGCGAGCAGTACTTC. Encoded protein: CASSFHIPGEQYF.

This rearrangement joins TRBV30 to TRBJ1-2, with 8 positions matching TRBD1. Germline V gives CDR1 GTSNPN, CDR2 SVGIG (reference sequence). With 3 bases clipped from V and 6 bases from J, the junction kept 9 bases outside the gene matches. The CDR3 has 14 amino acids. The CDR3 spells CAWRGFRGRDGYTF. CDR3 DNA sequence: TGTGCCTGGAGAGGGTTCAGGGGGCGCGATGGCTACACCTTC.

This chain links TRBV25-1 with TRBJ2-5, with TRBD2 matching over 7 bases. CDR1 is MGHDK and CDR2 is SYGVNS in the germline V gene. The CDR3 consists of 14 residues. V shed 6 bases and J 4 bases; nucleotides not matched to a gene: 8. CDR3 bases: TGTGCCAGCAGCTCGGCGGGGGTCCGAGAGACCCAGTACTTC. Its translation is CASSSAGVRETQYF.

The sample holds a few counts of this clone. The genes are TRBV7-8 and TRBJ2-5; D is possibly TRBD1 (6 bases). Deletions cut 1 base from V and 5 bases from J, with 8 bases between. The CDR3 contains 13 residues. The germline gives CDR1 SGHVS, CDR2 FQNEAQ. CDR3 amino acids: CASSLERGETQYF. The DNA for the CDR3 is TGTGCCAGCAGCTTAGAGAGGGGGGAGACCCAGTACTTC.

This clone appeared a few times. V gene TRBV6-6 combines with J gene TRBJ1-5; 9 bases are a match to TRBD1. Germline CDR1 and CDR2: MNHNY and SVGAGI (reference sequence). Trimming took 6 bases from V and 5 from J; bases not matched to a gene: 2. The CDR3 is made up of 13 amino acids. The CDR3 nucleotides read TGTGCCAGCAGCCGGGACAGGGATCAGCCCCAGCATTTT. Translated, it gives CASSRDRDQPQHF.

V is TRBV20-1 and J is TRBJ1-2, with D unresolved. The CDR3 totals 11 residues. V was cut by 3 bases and J by 6 bases, with 8 bases left in between. Per the germline V gene, CDR1 is DFQATT and CDR2 is SNEGSKA (reference sequence). CDR3 amino acids: CSASLGNGYTF. The CDR3 region has the DNA TGCAGTGCTAGTCTCGGGAATGGCTACACCTTC.

The genes are TRBV6-1 and TRBJ2-5; TRBD1 is a possible D gene (6 bases). The DNA matches TRBJ2-7 better at its end, which makes the J call doubtful. CDR1 MNHNS and CDR2 SASEGT come from the germline V gene. The CDR3 extends over 15 amino acids. The CDR3 protein is CASRGYSNTGFEQYF. Written as DNA, the CDR3 is TGTGCCAGCAGGGGCTACTCAAATACAGGGTTCGAGCAGTACTTC.

In DNA form, the CDR3 reads TGTGCCAGCAGCTCCCAGACGGCAGGGGGCTACACCTTC. It yields the protein CASSSQTAGGYTF. The rearrangement uses TRBV7-2 and TRBJ1-2; tentative D call: TRBD1 (5 bases). The CDR3 spans 13 residues. V lost 4 bases and J 8 bases, leaving 14 bases between the germline ends. Per the germline V gene, CDR1 is SGHTA and CDR2 is FQGNSA.

This clone has more than one count but fewer than ten. J is TRBJ2-7 and V is TRBV7-2, with 10 nucleotides matching TRBD2. Germline values: CDR1 SGHTA, CDR2 FQGNSA. The CDR3 is 15 amino acids. Losses at the gene ends were 6 bases for V and 0 bases for J; bases not matched to a gene: 5. CDR3 sequence: CASRIQRGGSYEQYF. Here the CDR3 DNA reads TGTGCCAGCAGGATTCAGCGGGGGGGCTCCTACGAGCAGTACTTC.

The chain joins TRBV18 to TRBJ2-5; 12 nucleotides line up with TRBD1. The DNA end is a closer match to TRBJ2-7, so the J assignment may be wrong. The CDR3 consists of 16 residues. Per germline, CDR1 KGHSH and CDR2 LQKENI. DNA of the CDR3: TGTGCCAGCTCACCACAGGGGACAGGGGGCAACTACGAGCAGTACTTC. Protein sequence: CASSPQGTGGNYEQYF.

The table lists this clone with a few counts. The chain combines TRBV5-1 with TRBJ2-2; weak D call: TRBD2 (5 bases). The CDR3 consists of 14 residues. Germline V gene lookup returns CDR1 SGHRS and CDR2 YFSETQ. The V gene lost 6 bases and the J gene lost 8 bases, with 17 bases spanning the gap. The CDR3 spells CASTPRTPEGELFF. The CDR3 nucleotides read TGCGCCAGCACCCCCCGGACTCCCGAGGGGGAGCTGTTTTTT.

This clone was detected a few times. The rearrangement uses TRBV5-1 and TRBJ2-7, with 9 nucleotides matching TRBD1. V dropped 3 bases and J dropped 1; count of bases not matched to a gene: 2. CDR1 SGHRS and CDR2 YFSETQ come from the germline V gene. The CDR3 extends over 14 amino acids. The chain's CDR3 is CASSSGTGSYEQYF. In DNA form, the CDR3 reads TGCGCCAGCAGCTCCGGGACAGGGTCCTACGAGCAGTACTTC.

This clone came up a few times. This sequence joins TRBV7-2 and TRBJ1-2; 7 bases are shared with TRBD1. This CDR3 is 13 amino acids long. Germline CDR1 reads SGHTA; CDR2 reads FQGNSA. With V trimmed by 3 bases and J by 8 bases, 6 bases remained unmatched. Written as DNA, the CDR3 is TGTGCCAGCAGCTTTGACAGGGCCCTAGGCTACACCTTC. This encodes CASSFDRALGYTF.

The chain uses TRBV11-2 and TRBJ2-3; the D is unclear. Trimming cost V 1 base and J 5 bases, with 13 bases left between them. The CDR3 extends over 15 amino acids. The germline gives CDR1 SGHAT, CDR2 FQNNGV. The CDR3 sequence is CASSLVPIGGDTQYF. The CDR3 DNA sequence: TGTGCCAGCAGCTTAGTACCTATTGGTGGAGATACGCAGTATTTT. Full variable domain (outside the CDR3, taken from reference TRBV11-2 and TRBJ2-3): EAGVAQSPRYKIIEKRQSVAFWCNPISGHATLYWYQQILGQGPKLLIQFQNNGVVDDSQLPKDRFSAERLKGVDSTLKIQPAKLEDSAVYLCASSLVPIGGDTQYFGPGTRLTVL.

This clone came up a few times. V and J are TRBV6-1 and TRBJ2-7, with D possibly being TRBD1 (5 bases). The CDR3 is made up of 12 amino acids. The germline V gene has CDR1 MNHNS and CDR2 SASEGT. Trimming pared 10 bases from V and 7 bases from J, leaving 17 bases between. CDR3 in DNA: TGTGCCATCAGGGTAGGCATCGGGGAGCAGTACTTC. It encodes CAIRVGIGEQYF.

This chain joins TRBV19 and TRBJ2-2, with D possibly being TRBD1 (5 bases). The CDR3 contains 15 residues. Germline assignment: CDR1 LNHDA and CDR2 SQIVND (reference sequence). Trimming stripped 7 bases from V and 4 bases from J, with 16 bases between. The CDR3 region is CASKVEGRVTGELFF. The CDR3 coding sequence is TGTGCCAGTAAAGTTGAAGGCAGGGTCACCGGGGAGCTGTTTTTT. Full variable domain (outside the CDR3, taken from reference TRBV19 and TRBJ2-2): DGGITQSPKYLFRKEGQNVTLSCEQNLNHDAMYWYRQDPGQGLRLIYYSQIVNDFQKGDIAEGYSVSREKKESFPLTVTSAQKNPTAFYLCASKVEGRVTGELFFGEGSRLTVL.

The chain employs TRBV2 and TRBJ2-5; 8 nucleotides agree with TRBD2. Germline trimming cut 5 bases from V and 1 base from J; bases unmatched to any gene: 9. Germline CDR1 SNHLY, CDR2 FYNNEI. The length of the CDR3 is 16 residues. The CDR3 sequence is CASSPGGRPFQETQYF. In DNA, the CDR3 is TGTGCCAGCAGTCCGGGGGGGCGGCCTTTCCAAGAGACCCAGTACTTC.

V and J are TRBV6-5 and TRBJ1-2; the match to TRBD1 covers 9 bases. The germline CDR1 and CDR2 sequences are MNHEY and SVGAGI. J was trimmed by 8 bases and V by 6 bases; bases with no gene match: 10. The length of the CDR3 is 14 residues. CDR3 protein: CASSQAGTGRGYTF. The CDR3 DNA is TGTGCCAGCAGCCAGGCTGGGACAGGGAGGGGCTACACCTTC.

The rearrangement joins TRBV18 to TRBJ1-1, with 9 bases identical to TRBD1. CDR3 length: 16 residues. Germline values: CDR1 KGHSH, CDR2 LQKENI. V gave up 2 bases and J gave up 2 bases; unmatched junction bases: 6. The CDR3 coding sequence is TGTGCCAGCTCACCAGGCACAGGGGGCGGAAACACTGAAGCTTTCTTT. It yields the protein CASSPGTGGGNTEAFF.

The rearrangement joins TRBV2 to TRBJ2-3; TRBD2 agrees at 8 bases. Germline V gene data show CDR1 as SNHLY and CDR2 as FYNNEI. The CDR3 runs to 16 residues. V dropped 2 bases and J dropped 4; count of bases not matched to a gene: 8. CDR3 nucleotides: TGTGCCAGCAGTGAAAGGGCTAGCGGGCCCCCAGATACGCAGTATTTT. Translation: CASSERASGPPDTQYF.

The chain links TRBV30 to TRBJ1-2; D unresolved. The CDR3 sequence is 13 residues long. The ends were cut back, 4 bases at V and 8 bases at J, with 17 bases in the middle. Germline V CDR1 and CDR2: GTSNPN, SVGIG (reference sequence). This CDR3 reads CAWKRPDSPGYTF. The CDR3, as DNA: TGTGCCTGGAAGAGACCGGACTCCCCGGGCTACACCTTC.

This rearrangement joins TRBV6-5 to TRBJ1-1; D gene unclear. V shed 6 bases and J shed 0 bases, with 8 bases lying between them. Per the germline V gene, CDR1 is MNHEY and CDR2 is SVGAGI. The CDR3 is 13 residues long. The CDR3 spells CASSIDMNTEAFF. Written as DNA, the CDR3 is TGTGCCAGCAGCATCGACATGAACACTGAAGCTTTCTTT.

The chain has TRBV4-2 and TRBJ1-1; maybe TRBD1 (5 bases). Germline V gives CDR1 LGHNA, CDR2 YNFKEQ. V was cut by 6 bases and J by 1 base, with 12 bases left in between. This CDR3 spans 14 amino acids. The CDR3 bases are TGTGCCAGCAGGGACACCAACCGGAACACTGAAGCTTTCTTT. The encoded protein is CASRDTNRNTEAFF.

The rearrangement uses TRBV5-1 and TRBJ1-2, with 7 positions matching TRBD1. The CDR3 is 14 residues long. Germline CDR1 is SGHRS and CDR2 is YFSETQ. V trimming: 3 bases; J trimming: 8 bases; junction bases outside the gene matches: 10. Here the CDR3 DNA reads TGCGCCAGCAGCTCCGACAGGGAGGTTGGAGGCTACACCTTC. This codes for CASSSDREVGGYTF.

The rearrangement uses TRBV19 and TRBJ1-1; no definite D call. Looked up from germline, CDR1 is LNHDA and CDR2 is SQIVND (reference sequence). The CDR3 has 13 residues. Trimming took off 6 bases at V and 0 bases at J, with 8 bases between the two ends. CDR3 sequence: CASSSEMNTEAFF. The CDR3 nucleotides read TGTGCCAGTAGCTCTGAGATGAACACTGAAGCTTTCTTT.

This chain connects TRBV4-1 to TRBJ1-3; a possible D gene is TRBD1 (5 bases). This CDR3 region has 15 residues. The V and J ends lost 0 bases and 0 bases respectively, with 6 bases between them. Germline V gives CDR1 MGHRA, CDR2 YSYEKL. The CDR3 loop reads CASSQDRVSGNTIYF. The CDR3 DNA reads TGCGCCAGCAGCCAAGACAGGGTCTCTGGAAACACCATATATTTT.

This clone was observed a single time. This sequence joins TRBV5-4 and TRBJ2-7, with D tentatively TRBD2 (5 bases). V dropped 0 bases and J dropped 9 bases, with 13 bases sitting between them. Germline V gene sequence: CDR1 SGHNT, CDR2 YYREEE (reference sequence). The length of the CDR3 is 13 residues. As DNA, the CDR3 is TGTGCCAGCAGCTTGGGGCCCGGGGTCGGGCAGTACTTC. Its protein product is CASSLGPGVGQYF.